Sequencing of this T cell receptor beta chain was carried out in a study of T-cell reconstitution after alpha-beta-depleted transplantation in children. For TCRbeta, the library was prepared with unique molecular identifiers. TCRdb re-called the PCR reads through MiXCR, storing one row per CDR3 protein. The sample holds some 550,000 distinct CDR3 sequences, 18% seen once. This CDR3 has 18 amino acids. From germline, CDR1 is MNHEY and CDR2 SVGAGI. Deletions cut 2 bases from V and 13 bases from J, with 32 bases between. This sequence originates from a human donor who donated a stem cell graft to a child with acute lymphoblastic leukemia. The V gene is TRBV6-5, the J gene TRBJ1-1; the D gene is possibly TRBD1 (6 bases). The sample consisted of PBMCs from the stem cell graft donor, taken from the stem cell graft. CDR3 sequence reads: CASSYRSTGSLETWGGFF. The CDR3, as DNA: TGTGCCAGCAGTTACCGGTCTACAGGGTCCCTCGAAACCTGGGGTGGTTTCTTT.